The subject of this entry is one TCR beta chain. This record belongs to a study of blood T cell repertoires in COVID-19. About the research overall: Donors in the United States, Italy and Spain gave samples during acute or convalescent COVID-19. Sample material is recorded as cDNA or gDNA derived from T cells, B-cell-depleted T cells, or PBMCs.

Germline lookup yields CDR1 SGHNT and CDR2 YENEEA. The junction had 8 bases not matched to a gene; V was cut back by 4 bases and J by 3 bases. CDR3 length: 15 residues. In the source study's methods: Estimated nucleated cell counts came from reference gene primer amplification. Produced via immunoSEQ multiplex PCR; TCRdb's table is partial and in-frame only. V and J calls and clone size are as listed in that table; D and trimming were resolved from the DNA. The sample has some 350,000 clones, about 90% seen once; the top ten hold 2.5% to 4%. V is TRBV11-3 and J is TRBJ1-1; TRBD1 agrees at 7 bases. This TCR was recovered from a woman between 18 and 29 years old who had recovered from COVID-19. Sequenced material: peripheral blood. The CDR3 reads CASSSETGSYTEAFF. The CDR3 DNA reads TGTGCCAGCAGCTCGGAGACAGGGAGTTACACTGAAGCTTTCTTT.